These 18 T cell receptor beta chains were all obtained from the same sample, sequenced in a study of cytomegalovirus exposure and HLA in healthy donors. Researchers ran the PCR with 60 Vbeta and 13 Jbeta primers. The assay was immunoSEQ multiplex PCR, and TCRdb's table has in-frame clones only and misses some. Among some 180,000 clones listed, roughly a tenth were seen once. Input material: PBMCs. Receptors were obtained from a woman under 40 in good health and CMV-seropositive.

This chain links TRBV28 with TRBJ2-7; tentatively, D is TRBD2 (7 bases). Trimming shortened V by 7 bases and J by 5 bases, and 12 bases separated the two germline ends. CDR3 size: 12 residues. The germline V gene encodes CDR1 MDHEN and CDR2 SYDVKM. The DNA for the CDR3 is TGTGCCAGCACAGGGGAGGGAGACGAGCAGTACTTC. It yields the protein CASTGEGDEQYF.

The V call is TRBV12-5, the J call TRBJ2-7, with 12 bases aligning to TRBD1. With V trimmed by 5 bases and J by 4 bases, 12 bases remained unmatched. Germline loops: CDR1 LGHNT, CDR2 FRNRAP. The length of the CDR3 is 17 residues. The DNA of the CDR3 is TGTGCTAGTGGTCTACCCCCCGGGACAGGGGGCGCGTACGAGCAGTACTTC. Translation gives CASGLPPGTGGAYEQYF.

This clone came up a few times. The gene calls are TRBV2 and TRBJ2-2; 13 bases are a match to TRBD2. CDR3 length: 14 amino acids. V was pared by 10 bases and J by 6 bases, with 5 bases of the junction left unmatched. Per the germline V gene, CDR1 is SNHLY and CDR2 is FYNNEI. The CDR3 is CAIPGLAGSGELFF. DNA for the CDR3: TGTGCCATCCCGGGACTAGCGGGGTCCGGGGAGCTGTTTTTT.

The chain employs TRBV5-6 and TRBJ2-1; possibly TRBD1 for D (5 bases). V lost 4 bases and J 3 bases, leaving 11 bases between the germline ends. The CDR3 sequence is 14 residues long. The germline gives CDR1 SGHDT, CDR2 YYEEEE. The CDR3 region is CASSPGYYYNEQFF. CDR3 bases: TGTGCCAGCAGCCCAGGGTACTACTACAATGAGCAGTTCTTC.

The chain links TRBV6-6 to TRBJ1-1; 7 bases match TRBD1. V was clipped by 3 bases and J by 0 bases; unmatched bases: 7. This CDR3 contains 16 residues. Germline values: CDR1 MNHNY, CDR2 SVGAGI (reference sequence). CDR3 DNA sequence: TGTGCCAGCAGTTATCCTGCAGGGGGTGTGAACACTGAAGCTTTCTTT. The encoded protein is CASSYPAGGVNTEAFF.

CDR3 coding DNA: TGTGCCAGCAGCCCTTCGGGACAGGGGGGTAGTCTCCTTTATGGCTACACCTTC. This sequence encodes CASSPSGQGGSLLYGYTF. The genes are TRBV7-8 and TRBJ1-2; TRBD1 aligns across 11 bases. V lost 5 bases to trimming and J lost 5 bases; unmatched junction nucleotides: 16. Germline assignment: CDR1 SGHVS and CDR2 FQNEAQ. The CDR3 loop spans 18 amino acids.

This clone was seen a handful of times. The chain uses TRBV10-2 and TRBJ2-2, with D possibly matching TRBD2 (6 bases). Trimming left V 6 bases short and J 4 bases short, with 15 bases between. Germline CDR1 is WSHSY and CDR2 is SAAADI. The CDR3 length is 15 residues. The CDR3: CASSGSGRPTGELFF. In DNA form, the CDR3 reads TGCGCCAGCAGCGGGAGTGGTCGGCCCACCGGGGAGCTGTTTTTT.

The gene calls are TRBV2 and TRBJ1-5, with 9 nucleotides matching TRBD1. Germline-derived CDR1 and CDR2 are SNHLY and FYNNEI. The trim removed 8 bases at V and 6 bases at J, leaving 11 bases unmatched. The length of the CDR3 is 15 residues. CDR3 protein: CASGRTGVEVQPQHF. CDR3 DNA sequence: TGTGCCAGCGGCCGGACAGGGGTGGAGGTTCAGCCCCAGCATTTT.

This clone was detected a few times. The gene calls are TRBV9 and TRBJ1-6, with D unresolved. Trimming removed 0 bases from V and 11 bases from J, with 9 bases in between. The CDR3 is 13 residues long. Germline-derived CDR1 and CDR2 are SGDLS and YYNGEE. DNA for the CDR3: TGTGCCAGCAGCGTAGGGGAGAGTCCACCCCTCCACTTT. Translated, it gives CASSVGESPPLHF.

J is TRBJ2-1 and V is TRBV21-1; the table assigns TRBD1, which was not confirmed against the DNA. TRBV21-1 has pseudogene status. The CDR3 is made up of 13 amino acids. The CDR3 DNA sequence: TGTGCCAGCGCGTTAGGACAGGGTAATGAGCAGTTCTTC. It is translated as CASALGQGNEQFF.

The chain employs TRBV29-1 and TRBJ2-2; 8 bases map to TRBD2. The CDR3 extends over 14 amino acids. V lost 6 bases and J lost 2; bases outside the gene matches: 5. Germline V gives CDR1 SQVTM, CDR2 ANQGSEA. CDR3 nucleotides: TGCAGCGTGGATAGCGGGGTTAACACCGGGGAGCTGTTTTTT. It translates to CSVDSGVNTGELFF.

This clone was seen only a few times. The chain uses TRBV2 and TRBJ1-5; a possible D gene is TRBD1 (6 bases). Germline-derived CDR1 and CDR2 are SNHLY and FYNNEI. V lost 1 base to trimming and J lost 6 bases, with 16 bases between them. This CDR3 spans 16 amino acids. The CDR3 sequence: CASSEGVQGRGQPQHF. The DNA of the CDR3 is TGTGCCAGCAGTGAAGGAGTCCAGGGGAGGGGTCAGCCCCAGCATTTT.

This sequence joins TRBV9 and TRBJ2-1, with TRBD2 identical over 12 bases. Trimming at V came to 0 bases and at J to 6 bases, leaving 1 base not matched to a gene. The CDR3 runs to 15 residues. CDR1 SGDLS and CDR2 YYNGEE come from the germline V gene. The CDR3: CASSVVGLAGNEQFF. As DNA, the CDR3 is TGTGCCAGCAGCGTAGTGGGACTAGCGGGCAATGAGCAGTTCTTC.

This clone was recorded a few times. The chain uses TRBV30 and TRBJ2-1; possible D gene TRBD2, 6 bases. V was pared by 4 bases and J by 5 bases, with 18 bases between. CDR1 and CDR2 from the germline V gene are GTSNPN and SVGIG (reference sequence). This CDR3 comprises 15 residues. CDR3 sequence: CAWKEWEAPNNEQFF. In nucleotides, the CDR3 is TGTGCCTGGAAAGAGTGGGAGGCCCCTAACAATGAGCAGTTCTTC.

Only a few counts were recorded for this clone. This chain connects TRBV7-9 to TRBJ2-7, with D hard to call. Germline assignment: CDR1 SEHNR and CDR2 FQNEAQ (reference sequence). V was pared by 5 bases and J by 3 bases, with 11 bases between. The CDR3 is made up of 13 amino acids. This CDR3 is CASSVTVDYEQYF. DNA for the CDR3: TGTGCCAGCAGCGTCACGGTTGACTACGAGCAGTACTTC.

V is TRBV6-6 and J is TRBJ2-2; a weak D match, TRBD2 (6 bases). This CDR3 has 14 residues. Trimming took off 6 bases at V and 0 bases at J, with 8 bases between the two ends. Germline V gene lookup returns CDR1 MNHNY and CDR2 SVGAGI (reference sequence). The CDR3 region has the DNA TGTGCCAGCAGCCTAGCGCCGAACACCGGGGAGCTGTTTTTT. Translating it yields CASSLAPNTGELFF.

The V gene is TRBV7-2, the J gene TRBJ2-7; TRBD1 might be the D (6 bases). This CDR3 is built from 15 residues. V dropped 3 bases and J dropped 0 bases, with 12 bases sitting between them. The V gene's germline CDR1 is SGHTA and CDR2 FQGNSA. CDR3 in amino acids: CASSFVGDISYEQYF. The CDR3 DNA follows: TGTGCCAGCAGCTTCGTCGGGGACATCTCCTACGAGCAGTACTTC.

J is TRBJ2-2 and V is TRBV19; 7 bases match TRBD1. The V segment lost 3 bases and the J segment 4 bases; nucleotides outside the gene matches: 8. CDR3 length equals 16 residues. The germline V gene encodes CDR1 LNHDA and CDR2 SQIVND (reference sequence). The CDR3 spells CASSIRRGQFTGELFF. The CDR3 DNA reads TGTGCCAGTAGTATTAGACGGGGACAGTTCACCGGGGAGCTGTTTTTT.